These 12 T cell receptor beta chains share one sample of origin, sequenced in a study of T cell repertoires in cytomegalovirus infection. MiXCR, applied by TCRdb to the reads, yields one record per CDR3 protein. The sample yields some 300,000 distinct CDR3 sequences, around 9.6% seen once. The sequenced sample consisted of PBMCs. These receptors were obtained from a human donor in good health (CMV status not recorded). Some clones in this sample may be carry-over from other donors' samples.

The chain has TRBV10-3 and TRBJ2-5, with 13 bases matching TRBD2. Germline CDR1 reads ENHRY; CDR2 reads SYGVKD. The CDR3 is made up of 14 amino acids. The V gene end was trimmed by 10 bases and the J gene end by 1 base; junction bases not matched to a gene: 3. CDR3 DNA sequence: TGTGCCACCAGACTAGCGGGGGGCCAAGAGACCCAGTACTTC. Translation gives CATRLAGGQETQYF.

The chain combines TRBV27 with TRBJ1-2; 8 bases fit TRBD1. The CDR3 loop spans 12 amino acids. V gave up 6 bases and J gave up 8 bases; unmatched junction bases: 5. Germline-derived CDR1 and CDR2 are MNHEY and SMNVEV (reference sequence). The CDR3 DNA sequence: TGTGCCAGCAGATACTCAGGGGGCGGCTACACCTTC. It specifies CASRYSGGGYTF.

This clonotype was counted only a few times. This chain joins TRBV9 and TRBJ1-2; possibly TRBD1 for D (6 bases). This CDR3 has 14 amino acids. Trimming cost V 0 bases and J 2 bases, with 8 bases left between them. Germline CDR1 reads SGDLS; CDR2 reads YYNGEE. CDR3 in amino acids: CASSVATGNYGYTF. CDR3 DNA: TGTGCCAGCAGCGTAGCTACAGGGAACTATGGCTACACCTTC. Looking up the rest from reference TRBV9 and TRBJ1-2 gives the full variable domain: DSGVTQTPKHLITATGQRVTLRCSPRSGDLSVYWYQQSLDQGLQFLIQYYNGEERAKGNILERFSAQQFPDLHSELNLSSLELGDSALYFCASSVATGNYGYTFGSGTRLTVV.

This clonotype was counted at least ten times. The genes are TRBV4-1 and TRBJ1-1; 9 nucleotides line up with TRBD1. Unmatched junction bases numbered 8, after V lost 1 base and J lost 5 bases. The CDR3 extends over 16 amino acids. Germline values: CDR1 MGHRA, CDR2 YSYEKL. In nucleotides, the CDR3 is TGCGCCAGCAGCCAAGGTGGGGGACAGGGTAATACTGAAGCTTTCTTT. Its translation: CASSQGGGQGNTEAFF.

The chain links TRBV28 to TRBJ2-7; D is perhaps TRBD1 (6 bases). CDR3 length equals 13 residues. V dropped 6 bases and J dropped 6 bases, with 15 bases sitting between them. Germline CDR1 is MDHEN and CDR2 is SYDVKM. In DNA form, the CDR3 reads TGTGCCAGCAGCAATACAGGGCGAAGCGAGCAGTACGTC. It codes for CASSNTGRSEQYV.

This chain links TRBV4-2 with TRBJ2-5, with D possibly being TRBD2 (7 bases). Deletions cut 1 base from V and 4 bases from J, with 10 bases between. Germline CDR1 is LGHNA and CDR2 is YNFKEQ. The CDR3 has 14 amino acids. CDR3 bases: TGTGCCAGCAGCCAAGGGGGGGGGCCAGAGACCCAGTACTTC. Encoded protein: CASSQGGGPETQYF.

This clonotype was picked up many times. This chain joins TRBV20-1 and TRBJ2-7, with TRBD1 identical over 11 bases. V was pared by 1 base and J by 2 bases, with 4 bases of the junction left unmatched. The V gene's germline CDR1 is DFQATT and CDR2 SNEGSKA (reference sequence). This CDR3 has 15 residues. This CDR3 is CSARVGTGGPYEQYV. The CDR3 DNA is TGCAGTGCTAGAGTAGGGACAGGGGGTCCCTACGAGCAGTACGTC.

The J gene is TRBJ1-1, the V gene TRBV20-1; D not resolved. The germline gives CDR1 DFQATT, CDR2 SNEGSKA (reference sequence). The CDR3 is made up of 9 amino acids. V lost 6 bases, J lost 11 bases, and 10 bases lay in between. Here the CDR3 reads CSARPVAFF. In nucleotides, the CDR3 is TGCAGTGCGAGACCAGTGGCTTTCTTT.

Here the CDR3 reads CSARDEEGGPKNIQYF. CDR3 nucleotides: TGCAGTGCTAGAGATGAAGAGGGAGGGCCTAAAAACATTCAGTACTTC. J is TRBJ2-4 and V is TRBV20-1; 7 bases match TRBD2. V shed 0 bases, J shed 4 bases, and the junction held 9 bases outside the gene matches. CDR1 is DFQATT, CDR2 SNEGSKA, per germline (reference sequence). CDR3 length equals 16 residues.

This clonotype came up a few times. The V call is TRBV28, the J call TRBJ1-2, with TRBD1 matching over 8 bases. Trimming took 5 bases from V and 5 from J; bases not matched to a gene: 7. The CDR3 sequence is 14 residues long. Per germline, CDR1 MDHEN and CDR2 SYDVKM. The CDR3 nucleotides read TGTGCCAGCAGTCCCCAGGGGGCGAGGTATGGCTACACCTTC. Its protein is CASSPQGARYGYTF.

This clonotype came up once. The conserved closing phenylalanine or tryptophan is absent in this CDR3, likely reflecting a read error. V is TRBV7-2 and J is TRBJ1-5; 8 bases map to TRBD1. This CDR3 is built from 14 residues. The germline gives CDR1 SGHTA, CDR2 FQGNSA. Trimming removed 5 bases from V and 7 bases from J; junction bases left unmatched: 7. DNA of the CDR3: TGTGCCAGCAGCCGCAGGGGGCTCGACCAGCCCCAGCATTTA. This encodes CASSRRGLDQPQHL.

V and J are TRBV25-1 and TRBJ2-5; D gene uncertain. Germline lookup yields CDR1 MGHDK and CDR2 SYGVNS. Between the trimmed V and J ends, which lost 1 base and 3 bases, there was a span of 3 bases. CDR3 size: 12 residues. CDR3 DNA sequence: TGTGCCAGCAGTGAATGGAAAGAGACCCAGTACTTC. Encoded protein: CASSEWKETQYF.